Below, one TCR beta chain is given with its context. Its antigen is unknown. Nothing much larger sits one base from this clone, and base qualities are not available. From the germline V gene, CDR1 is SGHAT and CDR2 is FQNNGV. Inclusive of the bounding cysteine and phenylalanine, the CDR3 is 15 residues long. Of all the DNA, just the CDR3 is kept, 45 bases in frame from base 1. For this chain, trimming is 5 bases at the V end and 3 bases at the J end, and the number of junction bases without a gene match is 6. This sample was included in a study of cytomegalovirus exposure and HLA in healthy donors (dated by TCRdb to 2016 to 2017). Notes on the research overall: In an earlier analysis of about 560 of the donors, 250 to 350 Gb of sequence data and 95 million to 130 million unique TCR beta sequences from about 190 million T cells were reported. An earlier analysis of fewer than 750 of the donors used high-throughput TCR beta sequencing to judge whether each TCR beta V gene segment behaved as functional or pseudogenic. In the later analysis, no new phenotypic data were used to find candidate immune exposures; instead, reliance was placed on TCR beta sequences and their occurrence across donors. An early release covering approximately 600 HLA-typed donors comprised about 310 gigabases of sequencing data and 85 million to 100 million unique TCR sequences. The study aimed to test whether cataloging public T cell receptors could reveal signatures of past pathogen exposure. Roughly 5 DR-DQ haplotypes were treated as single units for association and clustering because of strong linkage in the cohort. Along with the roughly 710-subject first cohort, a separate validation cohort of 120 different subjects was used. To predict cytomegalovirus infection status, the study brought together high-throughput TCR immunosequencing, statistical association of individual TCRs with disease status, and machine learning. The number of typed donors differed by locus: about 620-640 for A, B, C, DRB1 and DQB1; about 520 for DQA1; some 610 for DPA1; and roughly 450 for DPB1. Donor age, sex, ethnicity and CMV serostatus were compiled together with the repertoire data. Across some 400 genotyped donors of the cohort, an average of about 240,000 unique TCR beta nucleotide sequences per donor were sequenced, and around 20% of those sequences were non-productive. A later genetic analysis took genome-wide SNP genotypes for 398 of the 666 donors and used that subset as a discovery cohort. Every repertoire in the discovery cohort had been generated on one and the same sequencing platform. The study profiled the T cell repertoires of approximately 700 subjects by immunosequencing and related them to cytomegalovirus serostatus. A later analysis re-examined previously published TCR beta repertoires from 500 to 700 donors and added high-resolution HLA genotyping to investigate patterns of TCR occurrence. Of the 300 to 400 genotyped donors, approximately 82% fell in the genetic ancestry cluster associated with self-reported Caucasian donors. HLA typing covered class I and class II loci at four-digit resolution.

The cohort comprised around 690 healthy bone marrow donors. All cohort members were sampled while nominally healthy, although unrecorded immune exposures were likely present. The donor tested CMV seronegative, placing the donor among the roughly 350 seronegative members of the cohort. A peripheral blood sample was collected from each donor, and TCR beta sequencing was performed on peripheral blood mononuclear cells. Genomic DNA extraction from the blood cell samples was performed with the Qiagen DNeasy Blood Extraction Kit. Libraries came from the immunoSEQ multiplex PCR assay. The multiplex PCR relied on a mix of 60 forward primers for TCR Vbeta segments and 13 reverse primers for TCR Jbeta segments. Amplification of the CDR3 region of rearranged TCR beta genes was performed with a multiplex PCR assay on genomic DNA. The amplified TCR beta libraries were sequenced on the Illumina HiSeq System as 87-base-pair reads. In the paper's pipeline: A later analysis counted tens of millions of unique TCR beta chains across the 550 to 700 repertoires, and roughly 11 million of these chains were shared by at least two donors. Raw reads were error-corrected and collapsed into unique sequences by a nearest-neighbor algorithm in which closely related sequences were merged to remove PCR and sequencing errors. To assign V, D and J gene segments, CDR3 sequences were aligned to IMGT reference sequences. For a sequence to be retained, a match of at least six nucleotides to both a V gene segment and a J gene segment was required. Rearrangements were classified as productive when the CDR3 lacked stop codons and remained in frame with V and J, and all other rearrangements were classified as non-productive. CDR3 was defined by IMGT convention, running from the second conserved V-encoded cysteine to the conserved J-encoded phenylalanine. In an earlier analysis of 500 to 650 of the donors, sequences lacking an unambiguous match to a single V gene segment were excluded. In an earlier analysis of a few hundred of the donors, a V segment was called functional when productive rearrangements were above 56.7%, and segregating when the standard deviation between donors exceeded 5%. A statistical classification framework was developed to diagnose cytomegalovirus status using the catalog of TCR beta chain sequences. A later analysis assigned V and J genes by comparing TCR nucleotide sequences with IMGT/GENE-DB human TR gene sequences. The TCRdist pipeline was used in a later analysis to assign CDR3 sequences and most-parsimonious VDJ recombination scenarios. In a later analysis, every TCR beta chain was defined by the combination of its CDR3 amino acid sequence and its V-gene family, and reads without a unique V-gene family were dropped. In a later analysis, 500 to 700 highly shared, low-generation-probability nucleotide sequences were removed to address suspected cross-contamination and a sequencing artifact. For each public chain, a later analysis derived a clonal expansion index from normalized ranks of inferred template counts within each repertoire. Generation probabilities in a later analysis came from a VDJ recombination model fitted to out-of-frame rearrangements, and those results were checked against IGoR. Hypergeometric tests were used in a later analysis to score TCR-TCR, TCR-HLA and TCR-CMV co-occurrence, with a repertoire-size bias correction applied to the TCR pairs. A later analysis estimated false discovery rates by permuting HLA or CMV assignments 20 times. A later analysis grouped co-occurring TCRs with DBSCAN, adding TCRdist sequence similarity when clustering within HLA-allele-positive subsets. Repertoires with fewer than 30,000 or more than 120,000 public chains were left out of co-occurrence clustering, as were five repertoires with anomalous nucleotide sharing. Drawn from immuneACCESS, this table holds only the in-frame rearrangements with V and J called that TCRdb kept. Clones are partly lost; checked studies trace under half to an unresolved V gene and leave the rest unexplained. Clone size and V and J calls were adopted from that table, with D and trimming inferred from the DNA. A total of under 55,000 clones appear in this sample, 70% to 80% of them only once. Roughly 3.4% of the sample comes from the top ten.

General conclusions and limits of the study: Some IMGT-functional V segments, including TRBV6-2 and TRBV6-3, could not be distinguished by the 87-base-pair reads and were therefore excluded. Most TCR sequences were seen in very few donors, while some public TCRs were found in many individuals. The study gave a list of 150 to 200 TCR beta chains associated with cytomegalovirus. A later genetic analysis associated a missense DCLRE1C variant with V-gene and J-gene trimming of TCR beta chains, and an independent cohort replicated the association. The only immune exposure information available for the cohort was CMV serostatus. According to a later analysis, most CMV-associated TCR beta chains appeared to be HLA-restricted, and the HLA associations seemed to be driven largely by CMV exposure. Cytomegalovirus status was reported to be diagnosed by the classifier with high specificity and sensitivity in both the original and validation cohorts. A further reported finding was that TCR beta sequences accurately predicted the HLA-A and HLA-B alleles for most subjects in the first cohort. Only TCR beta chains were sequenced in this cohort, and the absence of alpha or paired-chain data limited detectable features. According to a later analysis, parvovirus B19, influenza, CMV and Epstein-Barr virus appeared linked to several top co-occurrence clusters. Sequencing depth was assumed to be roughly uniform across donors in the presence/absence analyses, though that assumption may not hold. A later analysis found that TCR association rates varied across HLA loci, with DRB1 alleles showing the most associated TCRs and HLA-C alleles the fewest. Strong co-occurrence of HLA alleles, especially DR and DQ, made assigning TCR associations to individual alleles difficult. A later genetic analysis reported fewer N-insertions in productive TCRs among donors in an Asian-associated ancestry cluster than the approximately 670-donor mean. The earlier analysis of 587 of the donors excluded fewer than 20 rarely observed V segments, including chromosome 9 orphons, because counts were too low. A group of highly shared sequence variants was considered likely to be a technical artifact of the sequencing pipeline. In a later analysis, HLA-associated TCR beta chains were found to be more clonally expanded and to have lower generation probabilities than equally common non-associated chains. Linkage disequilibrium might explain the correlated functional status among segregating V segments, but an unknown experimental factor could not be excluded. At a false discovery rate of 0.05, a later analysis linked 16,951 TCR beta sequences to specific HLA alleles. Because HLA typing was missing for some donors at each locus, association tests included only the typed subset. In vitro tests confirmed that a few of the cytomegalovirus-associated TCR beta chains recognize cytomegalovirus antigens. Broadly in line with IMGT annotations, most TCR beta V segments showed up in productive rearrangements about 87% or about 30% of the time in an earlier analysis of roughly 590 of the donors. The authors suggested that the approach could potentially be extended to other disease states and immunological phenotypes.

Material: PBMCs. This TCR came from a woman younger than 45 in good health and CMV-seronegative. This sequence uses TRBV11-2 and TRBJ2-3, with TRBD2 matching 9 junction bases. At the DNA level, the sequence is TGTGCCAGCAGCCCGGGCGGGGGGGTTACAGATACGCAGTATTTT. Its amino acids are CASSPGGGVTDTQYF.